In its sample, the clone carrying this T cell receptor beta chain was seen many times. Its antigen is still unknown. The lymph nodes were axillary draining lymph nodes from breast cancer patients. One entry per CDR3 protein, called by TCRdb with MiXCR from the multiplex PCR reads. The table lists some 120,000 distinct CDR3 sequences, 15% to 20% of them singletons, with roughly 3.6% in the top ten. The data are from a study of breast tumors, draining lymph nodes, adjacent tissues. The V segment lost 2 bases and the J segment 7 bases; nucleotides outside the gene matches: 15. There are 19 residues in the CDR3. Germline V gene lookup returns CDR1 SGHAT and CDR2 FQNNGV. Whole-study results and caveats: That most tumor T cells come from lymph nodes remained unproven. Tumor TCR diversity was below lymph nodes but above nontumor tissue. The data were judged consistent with most tumor T cells coming from lymph node and expanding in tumor. Luminal-like breast cancer showed significantly higher tumor–nontumor repertoire similarity than basal-like.

Sequencing was carried out using axillary lymph node tissue. The clonotype was recovered from a female donor with breast cancer. Some clones in this sample may be carry-over from other donors' samples. The V gene is TRBV11-2, the J gene TRBJ2-1, with 12 positions matching TRBD2. As DNA, the CDR3 is TGTGCCAGCAGCTTAACGGGGGTTACTAGCGGGGGGCCGGGGAATGAGCAGTTCTTC. This gives the protein CASSLTGVTSGGPGNEQFF.